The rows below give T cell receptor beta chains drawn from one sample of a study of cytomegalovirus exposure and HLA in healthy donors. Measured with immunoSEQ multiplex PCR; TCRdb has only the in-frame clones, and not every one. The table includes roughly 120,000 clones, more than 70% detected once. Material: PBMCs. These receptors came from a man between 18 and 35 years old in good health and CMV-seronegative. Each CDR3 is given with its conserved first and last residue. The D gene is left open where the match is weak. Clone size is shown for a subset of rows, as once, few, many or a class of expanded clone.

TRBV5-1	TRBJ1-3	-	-	TGCGCCAGCAGCTTGGTGGGCCCTGGAAACACCATATATTTT	CASSLVGPGNTIYF
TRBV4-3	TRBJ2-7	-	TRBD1	TGCGCCAGCAGCCAACCCGGACAGGTTCCGTCCTACGAGCAGTACTTC	CASSQPGQVPSYEQYF
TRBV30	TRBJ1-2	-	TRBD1	TGTGCCTGGAGGGAGGACAGGGCGAACTATGGCTACACCTTC	CAWREDRANYGYTF
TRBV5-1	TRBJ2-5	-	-	TGCGCCAGCAGCATCGGTGAGACCCAGTACTTC	CASSIGETQYF
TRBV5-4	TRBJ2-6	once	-	TGTGCCAGCAGCTCGGGGTATCTCGGGGCCAACGTCCTGACTTTC	CASSSGYLGANVLTF
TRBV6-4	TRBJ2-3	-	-	TGTGCCAGCAGTGACTCGGAGCGGAGCACAGATACGCAGTATTTT	CASSDSERSTDTQYF
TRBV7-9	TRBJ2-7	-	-	TGTGCCAGCAGCTCGGGAGAGGAGCAGTACTTC	CASSSGEEQYF
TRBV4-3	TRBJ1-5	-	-	TGCGCCAGCAGCCAAGATTTAGGCAATCAGCCCCAGCATTTT	CASSQDLGNQPQHF
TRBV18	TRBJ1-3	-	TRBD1	TGTGCCAGCTCACCCATTAACCCCGGGACAGGTTTTTCTGGAAACACCATATATTTT	CASSPINPGTGFSGNTIYF
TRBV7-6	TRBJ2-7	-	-	TGTGCCAGCAGCCGACGGACAGACTACGAGCAGTACTTC	CASSRRTDYEQYF
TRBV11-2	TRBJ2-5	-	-	TGTGCCAGCAGCTTAGATCACGGAGGATTGGAGACCCAGTACTTC	CASSLDHGGLETQYF
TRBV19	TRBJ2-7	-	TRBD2	TGTGCCAGTAGGGATAGCGGGAGGGCCTCCTACGAGCAGTACTTC	CASRDSGRASYEQYF
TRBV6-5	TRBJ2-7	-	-	TGTGCCAGCGCAGACACCGGAGAGCAGTACTTC	CASADTGEQYF
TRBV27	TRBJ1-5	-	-	TGTGCCAGCCAGACAGGATATGAGCCCCAGCATTTT	CASQTGYEPQHF
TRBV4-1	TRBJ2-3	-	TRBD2	TGCGCCAGCAGCCCGGGAGGCATCGCTAGGCCTAATACAGATACGCAGTATTTT	CASSPGGIARPNTDTQYF
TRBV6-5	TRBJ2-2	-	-	TGTGCCAGCAGTTACGTCCCAGGGTGGGGCACCGGGGAGCTGTTTTTT	CASSYVPGWGTGELFF
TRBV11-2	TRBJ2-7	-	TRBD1	TGTGCCAGCAGCGCCGGACAGGGACCCTACGAGCAGTACTTC	CASSAGQGPYEQYF
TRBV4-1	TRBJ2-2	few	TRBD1	TGCGCCAGCAGCCAAGGACAGGGGGGAAAATCCGGGGAGCTGTTTTTT	CASSQGQGGKSGELFF
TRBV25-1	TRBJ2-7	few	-	TGTGCCAGCAGTCAGTCTTACGAGCAGTACTTC	CASSQSYEQYF
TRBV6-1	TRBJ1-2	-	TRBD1	TGTGCCAGCAGTGACTACAGGGGAGATGGCTACACCTTC	CASSDYRGDGYTF
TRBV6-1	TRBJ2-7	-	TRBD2	TGTGCCAGCATCATTTCCGGGACTAGTTACTACGAGCAGTACTTC	CASIISGTSYYEQYF
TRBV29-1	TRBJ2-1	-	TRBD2	TGCAGCGTTATACCGGGACTAGCGGGAGAATTTAGAAATGAGCAGTTCTTC	CSVIPGLAGEFRNEQFF
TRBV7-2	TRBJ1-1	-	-	TGTGCCAGCAGCTTACCGAGCAACACTGAAGCTTTCTTT	CASSLPSNTEAFF
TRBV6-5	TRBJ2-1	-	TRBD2	TGTGCCGGTATGCGGGGGTTGGACGTGGAAAATGAGCAGTTCTTC	CAGMRGLDVENEQFF
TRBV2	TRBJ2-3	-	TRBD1	TGTGCCAGCAGGAATCAGGGGGCCTCAGATACGCAGTATTTT	CASRNQGASDTQYF
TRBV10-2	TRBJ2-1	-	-	TGCGCCATCCAAGCGGAGACGGATTACAATGAGCAGTTCTTC	CAIQAETDYNEQFF
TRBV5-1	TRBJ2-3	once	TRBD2	TGCGCCAGCAGCCTTAGGGCTGTGTGGCGGGAGGGACCCAGCACAGATACGCAGTATTTT	CASSLRAVWREGPSTDTQYF
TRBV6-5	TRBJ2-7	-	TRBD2	TGTGCCAGCCGCCGGACTAGCGGGAGTTACGAGCAGTACTTC	CASRRTSGSYEQYF
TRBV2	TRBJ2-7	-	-	TGTGCCAGCAGTGATCCTAGCGAAGTCTCCTACGAGCAGTACTTC	CASSDPSEVSYEQYF
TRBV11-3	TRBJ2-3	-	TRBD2	TGTGCCAGCAGCCGAGCGGGGATGACAGATACGCAGTATTTT	CASSRAGMTDTQYF
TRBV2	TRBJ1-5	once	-	TGTGCCAGCAGTGAGCTCGGGGATCAGCCCCAGCATTTT	CASSELGDQPQHF
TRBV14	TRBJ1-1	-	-	TGTGCCAGCAGCCAAGGGACATACACGCTGACTGAAGCTTTCTTT	CASSQGTYTLTEAFF
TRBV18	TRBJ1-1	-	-	TGTGCCAGCTCACCACCTGGAGGGTATGGTGGCGGCGTCTCTGAAGCTTTCTTT	CASSPPGGYGGGVSEAFF
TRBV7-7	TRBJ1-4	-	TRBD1	TGTGCCAGCAGCACCTGGGACAGAGGGGATGAAAAACTGTTTTTT	CASSTWDRGDEKLFF
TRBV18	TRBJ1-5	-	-	TGTGCCAGCTCACTCGAAGAATCGACGCGGAGCAATCAGCCCCAGCATTTT	CASSLEESTRSNQPQHF
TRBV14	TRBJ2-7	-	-	TGTGCCAGCAGCCTTACAACGGGGTTGAGCTACGAGCAGTACTTC	CASSLTTGLSYEQYF
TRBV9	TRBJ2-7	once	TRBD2	TGTGCCAGCAGCTTCGGGACTAGCGGGGGGGCCGCCTACGAGCAGTACTTC	CASSFGTSGGAAYEQYF
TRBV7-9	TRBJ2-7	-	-	TGTGCCAGCACCAATCTAGCCTACGAGCAGTACTTC	CASTNLAYEQYF
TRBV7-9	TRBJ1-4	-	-	TGTGCCAGCAGTTATAATGAAAAACTGTTTTTT	CASSYNEKLFF
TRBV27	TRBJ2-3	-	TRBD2	TGTGCCAGCAGTTTAGGTAGCGGGGGGACCACAGATACGCAGTATTTT	CASSLGSGGTTDTQYF
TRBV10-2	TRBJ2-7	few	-	TGCGCCAGCAGTGGGGGACACTTGTCCTACGAGCAGTACTTC	CASSGGHLSYEQYF
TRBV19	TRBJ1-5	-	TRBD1	TGTGCCAGTAGGCTCTCGAGGGGGACAGGCAATCAGCCCCAGCATTTT	CASRLSRGTGNQPQHF
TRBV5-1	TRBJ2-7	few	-	TGCGCCAGCAGCTTCGACGGGGGAAGGGGCGAGCAGTACTTC	CASSFDGGRGEQYF